Below, 10 T cell receptor beta chains from the same sample are listed, as sequenced in a study of blood T cells in healthy people across ages. A second PCR, run for about 7 to 11 cycles, used a sample-barcoded 5' primer plus a J-beta primer mix. TCRdb fed the 5' RACE reads into MiXCR, producing one record per CDR3 protein. The profile covers some 1,500,000 distinct CDR3 sequences, with less than 45% appearing a single time and over 3.5% taken by the ten largest. The sample comprised blood. These receptors were taken from a woman aged 18-29 years in good health.

The gene calls are TRBV7-2 and TRBJ2-5; 8 bases line up with TRBD2. CDR3 length equals 16 residues. V was pared by 0 bases and J by 5 bases, with 8 bases of the junction left unmatched. The germline gives CDR1 SGHTA, CDR2 FQGNSA. The CDR3 coding sequence is TGTGCCAGCAGCTTAGCTAGCGGGGTCCTTAGTGAGACCCAGTACTTC. Amino acids: CASSLASGVLSETQYF.

The chain combines TRBV9 with TRBJ1-1; 8 positions match TRBD1. This CDR3 has 14 amino acids. The germline CDR1 and CDR2 sequences are SGDLS and YYNGEE. V lost 8 bases, J lost 3 bases, and 9 bases stayed unmatched. The CDR3 is CASTSGGGDTEAFF. The CDR3 nucleotides read TGTGCCAGTACCTCAGGGGGCGGAGACACTGAAGCTTTCTTT.

In its sample, this clonotype was seen a few times. This chain connects TRBV6-5 to TRBJ2-5, with 10 bases that match TRBD2. V dropped 0 bases and J dropped 13; count of bases not matched to a gene: 5. CDR3 length: 13 amino acids. Germline V gene data show CDR1 as MNHEY and CDR2 as SVGAGI. As DNA, the CDR3 is TGTGCCAGCAGTTACTCCCTACTAGCGGGGCTGTACTTC. As protein: CASSYSLLAGLYF.

Only one count was recorded for this clonotype. CDR3 protein: CASSQAEGYDQYF. The CDR3 DNA reads TGCGCCAGCAGCCAAGCGGAGGGCTACGATCAGTACTTC. This sequence joins TRBV4-1 and TRBJ2-4, with TRBD2 as a possible D gene (6 bases). Germline loops: CDR1 MGHRA, CDR2 YSYEKL. The CDR3 has 13 residues. The germline V and J ends were trimmed by 1 base and 12 bases, with 13 bases remaining between them.

J is TRBJ1-2 and V is TRBV11-2; 9 bases map to TRBD1. The CDR3 extends over 15 amino acids. V was pared by 6 bases and J by 7 bases, with 12 bases of the junction left unmatched. The germline V gene encodes CDR1 SGHAT and CDR2 FQNNGV. The DNA of the CDR3 is TGTGCCAGCAGAAAACCGGGACAGGGTCGTGGTGGCTACACCTTC. It yields the protein CASRKPGQGRGGYTF.

The sample holds a few counts of this clonotype. This sequence joins TRBV4-1 and TRBJ2-3; 15 bases fit TRBD2. J was trimmed by 3 bases and V by 5 bases; bases with no gene match: 15. The CDR3 sequence is 20 residues long. Looked up from germline, CDR1 is MGHRA and CDR2 is YSYEKL. In DNA, the CDR3 is TGCGCCAGCAGCTTCCGGACTAGCGGGGGGGCAGGGATATCAACAGATACGCAGTATTTT. Translated: CASSFRTSGGAGISTDTQYF.

In this sample, this clonotype turned up a few times. V is TRBV28 and J is TRBJ2-1; no firm D call. The V and J ends lost 6 bases and 1 base respectively, with 16 bases between them. The CDR3 extends over 16 amino acids. Germline V gene sequence: CDR1 MDHEN, CDR2 SYDVKM. As DNA, the CDR3 is TGTGCCAGCAGGTTGGGGTGGGTCCCATCCTACAATGAGCAGTTCTTC. This gives the protein CASRLGWVPSYNEQFF. Using reference TRBV28 and TRBJ2-1 for the parts outside the CDR3, the full variable domain is DVKVTQSSRYLVKRTGEKVFLECVQDMDHENMFWYRQDPGLGLRLIYFSYDVKMKEKGDIPEGYSVSREKKERFSLILESASTNQTSMYLCASRLGWVPSYNEQFFGPGTRLTVL.

In the case of this clonotype: No DNA is shown, since the ends of the CDR3 on it are uncertain; the CDR3 is the one TCRdb lists. The CDR3 loop reads CRSNRDSNYGCTF. The V gene is TRBV20-1, the J gene TRBJ1-2; TRBD1 is the table's D call and was not checked against the DNA. The germline gives CDR1 DFQATT, CDR2 SNEGSKA (reference sequence). 13 amino acids form the CDR3, both terminal residues included.

V is TRBV4-1 and J is TRBJ2-5, with D unclear. The V gene's germline CDR1 is MGHRA and CDR2 YSYEKL. Trimming pared 4 bases from V and 2 bases from J, leaving 14 bases between. The CDR3 is 15 residues long. The DNA of the CDR3 is TGCGCCAGCAGCCGTCTGGCACTGGGACAAGAGACCCAGTACTTC. Translation: CASSRLALGQETQYF.

The chain uses TRBV24-1 and TRBJ2-3; 8 positions match TRBD1. J was trimmed by 0 bases and V by 4 bases; bases with no gene match: 8. Per germline, CDR1 KGHDR and CDR2 SFDVKD. The CDR3 consists of 17 residues. DNA for the CDR3: TGTGCCACCAGTGACCCGGCAGGGGGCCTTAGCACAGATACGCAGTATTTT. Translating it yields CATSDPAGGLSTDTQYF.